These T cell receptor beta chains were read from a single sample in a study of tumor and adjacent non-tumor tissue in lung cancer. TCRdb redid the calling of the multiplex PCR reads with MiXCR, one entry per CDR3 protein. This sample yields 100,000 or so distinct CDR3 sequences, of which 65% are seen a single time; roughly a fifth belongs to the top ten. The sample was distant non-tumor lung tissue. Receptors were obtained from a young man with non-small cell lung cancer. Each CDR3 is given with its conserved first and last residue. D genes are given only for firm matches. Only some rows state a clone size, as once, few, many or a class for expanded clones.

TRBJ1-5 NA TRBV20-1 NA TGCAGTGCTAGAGGTCTACTGGGATATAGCAATCAGCCCCAGCAGTTT CSARGLLGYSNQPQQF
TRBJ2-1 NA TRBV12-5 many TGTGCTACCCAGCGGGACAACAATGAGCAGTTCTTC CATQRDNNEQFF
TRBJ2-1 NA TRBV29-1 NA TGCATCGTTGAAGTGCCGGCGAGATCCTACAATGAGCAGTTCTTC CIVEVPARSYNEQFF
TRBJ1-1 NA TRBV10-3 NA TGTGCCATCAGACGGTTAGTGGCGGGCGCATCCACTGAAGCTTTCTTT CAIRRLVAGASTEAFF
TRBJ2-1 TRBD2 TRBV28 NA TGTGCCAGCAGTTCCCTACCGACTAGCGGGGGATCCTACAATGAGCAGTTCTTC CASSSLPTSGGSYNEQFF
TRBJ2-2 NA TRBV7-8 many TGTGCCAGCAGCTTAGTTTTGGCCGGGGAGCTGTTTTTT CASSLVLAGELFF
TRBJ2-3 NA TRBV5-5 many TGTGCCAGCAGCTTGGCTGGACAGCCGGGAGATACGCAGTATTTT CASSLAGQPGDTQYF
TRBJ2-3 TRBD1 TRBV24-1 NA TGTGCCACCAGTGATTTTTGGGACAGGGGGATCACAGATACGCAGTATTTT CATSDFWDRGITDTQYF
TRBJ2-5 NA TRBV6-5 many TGTGCCAGCAACGACCAAGAGACCCAGTACTTC CASNDQETQYF
TRBJ2-1 NA TRBV5-1 NA TGCGCCAGCAGCTTGGCACAGAACAACAATGAGCAGTTCTTC CASSLAQNNNEQFF
TRBJ2-7 NA TRBV20-1 NA TGCAGTGCTGGGGGCCAGGGAGGCTACGAGCCGTACTTC CSAGGQGGYEPYF
TRBJ2-7 NA TRBV12-3/TRBV12-4 NA TGCGCCAGCAGTTTCGGCGGGTACTACAAGCAGTACTTC CASSFGGYYKQYF
TRBJ1-6 NA TRBV4-3 NA TGCGCCGGTCAGAGGGATTACTACTCACCCCTCCACTTT CAGQRDYYSPLHF
TRBJ1-3 NA TRBV20-1 NA TGCAGTGCTAGGACGGCCGACTCTGGAAACTCCATATATTTT CSARTADSGNSIYF
TRBJ2-1 TRBD1 TRBV5-1 NA TGCGCCAGCAGGTCCAGGACAGGCTCCTACAATGAGCAGTTCTTC CASRSRTGSYNEQFF
TRBJ1-6 NA TRBV10-3 NA TGTACCATCAGTGAGTCGAGCGGCCTCTATAATTCACCCCTCCACTTT CTISESSGLYNSPLHF
TRBJ2-2 NA TRBV20-1 NA TGCAGTGTTACTCACGGGGGCACCGGGGAGCTGTTTTTT CSVTHGGTGELFF
TRBJ1-2 NA TRBV28 NA TGTGCTAGCAGTTTCCACGGGACACTGATCGGCTACACCTTC CASSFHGTLIGYTF
TRBJ1-1 TRBD1 TRBV20-1 NA TGCAGTGCTAGTCCAGGGGGAGGGAACATTGAAGCTATCTTT CSASPGGGNIEAIF
TRBJ2-5 TRBD2 TRBV29-1 few TGCAGCGTTGGGGAGGGGAAGGAGACCCTGTACTTC CSVGEGKETLYF
TRBJ1-4 NA TRBV4-2 many TGTGCCAGCAGCCCGCCGGGGGCCTCGAGGCTGTTTTTT CASSPPGASRLFF
TRBJ2-1 TRBD2 TRBV11-2 NA TGTACCATCAGCTTTATTGCGGGGGGGAATAATGAGCAGATCTTC CTISFIAGGNNEQIF
TRBJ1-3 NA TRBV11-2 NA TGTGCCAGCAGCTTACGACTCCCTGACAGCTCCTCTGGAAACACCATATATTTT CASSLRLPDSSSGNTIYF
TRBJ1-6 NA TRBV12-3/TRBV12-4 NA TGTGCCAGCGGACAAGACCCAAGCTCCTATAATTCACCCCTCCACTTT CASGQDPSSYNSPLHF
TRBJ2-1 TRBD2 TRBV5-1 NA TGCGCCAGCAGCTTTCCGCGGGGGGGCCAAGTGTTTGGGATCGTCGACAATGAGCAGTTCTTC CASSFPRGGQVFGIVDNEQFF
TRBJ1-1 NA TRBV5-1 NA TGCGCCAGCAGCTTGGAACCAGGTTATGAAGCTTTCTTT CASSLEPGYEAFF
TRBJ2-1 NA TRBV5-1 NA TGCGCCAGCAGCTTGGGCAGGAGTACCCACAATGAGCAGTTCTTC CASSLGRSTHNEQFF